The next 21 T cell receptor beta chains were all read from a single sample in a study of tumor-infiltrating lymphocytes in localized non-small cell lung cancer. This table comes from immunoSEQ multiplex PCR, and its TCRdb copy is limited to in-frame clones, with some not included. Here the sample spans about 8,400 clones, roughly 80% being singletons. Material: uninvolved lung tissue not adjacent to the tumor. Source of these receptors: a human donor with non-small cell lung cancer.

The rearrangement links TRBV30 to TRBJ2-5, with D tentatively TRBD1 or TRBD2 (5 bases each). V was trimmed by 6 bases and J by 8 bases, leaving 19 bases between them. The CDR3 runs 13 residues. The V gene's germline CDR1 is GTSNPN and CDR2 SVGIG (reference sequence). The CDR3 sequence is CACEAGTLFTQYF. The CDR3 nucleotides are TGTGCCTGTGAAGCCGGGACCCTTTTTACCCAGTACTTC.

V and J are TRBV28 and TRBJ1-5, with 9 bases matching TRBD1. CDR3 length equals 17 residues. Unmatched junction bases numbered 7, after V lost 4 bases and J lost 0 bases. CDR1 is MDHEN, CDR2 SYDVKM, per germline. CDR3 sequence reads: CASSWTGADLSNQPQHF. CDR3 in DNA: TGTGCCAGCAGTTGGACAGGGGCCGACCTTAGCAATCAGCCCCAGCATTTT.

The chain links TRBV28 to TRBJ2-3, with TRBD2 matching 7 bases. The germline CDR1 and CDR2 sequences are MDHEN and SYDVKM. The CDR3 spans 14 residues. Trimming at V came to 3 bases and at J to 1 base, leaving 1 base not matched to a gene. CDR3 in DNA: TGTGCCAGCAGTTTTCTAGCGGGCACAGATACGCAGTATTTT. It is translated as CASSFLAGTDTQYF.

The gene calls are TRBV2 and TRBJ2-2; D uncertain. CDR3 length equals 14 residues. CDR1 and CDR2 from the germline V gene are SNHLY and FYNNEI. Between the trimmed V and J ends, which lost 7 bases and 1 base, there was a span of 10 bases. The CDR3 is CASTRDENTGELFF. CDR3 nucleotides: TGTGCCAGCACCCGCGACGAGAACACCGGGGAGCTGTTTTTT.

V gene TRBV25-1 combines with J gene TRBJ1-1; 7 bases align to TRBD1. The CDR3 sequence is 15 residues long. The germline gives CDR1 MGHDK, CDR2 SYGVNS. J lost 1 base, V lost 3 bases, and 5 bases had no gene match. CDR3 nucleotide sequence: TGTGCCAGCAGTGAGTTGGGGACAGCGAACACTGAAGCTTTCTTT. This gives the protein CASSELGTANTEAFF.

The chain employs TRBV28 and TRBJ1-1; no reliable D call. The V and J ends lost 3 bases and 2 bases respectively, with 13 bases between them. The germline V gene encodes CDR1 MDHEN and CDR2 SYDVKM. This CDR3 has 15 residues. Here the CDR3 reads CASSFSGAANTEAFF. The CDR3 nucleotides are TGTGCCAGCAGTTTTAGTGGTGCGGCTAACACTGAAGCTTTCTTT.

By proportion, this clone is large. J is TRBJ2-7 and V is TRBV4-1; D is undetermined. Germline CDR1 is MGHRA and CDR2 is YSYEKL. CDR3 length: 16 amino acids. Trimming stripped 2 bases from V and 0 bases from J, with 14 bases between. CDR3 in amino acids: CASSQLPAARSYEQYF. The CDR3 DNA sequence: TGCGCCAGCAGCCAATTACCGGCAGCCCGCTCCTACGAGCAGTACTTC.

The V and J genes are TRBV9 and TRBJ1-5, with a weak D call TRBD1 (5 bases). Trimming took 4 bases from V and 4 from J, leaving 12 bases between them. CDR3 length: 14 residues. Germline lookup yields CDR1 SGDLS and CDR2 YYNGEE. The CDR3: CASSPLAGNQPQHF. The CDR3 DNA is TGTGCCAGCAGCCCATTAGCAGGGAATCAGCCCCAGCATTTT.

The chain uses TRBV28 and TRBJ1-6; no definite D call. Trimming removed 3 bases from V and 7 bases from J, with 13 bases in between. This CDR3 comprises 15 residues. Germline CDR1 and CDR2: MDHEN and SYDVKM. Here the CDR3 reads CASSLEGMGNSPLHF. The CDR3 DNA sequence: TGTGCCAGCAGTTTGGAGGGAATGGGGAATTCACCCCTCCACTTT.

The chain combines TRBV19 with TRBJ2-7; D not certain. The CDR3 is 15 amino acids. CDR1 is LNHDA, CDR2 SQIVND, per germline (reference sequence). Deletions cut 0 bases from V and 0 bases from J, with 9 bases between. CDR3 region: CASSIDSQSSYEQYF. The CDR3 region has the DNA TGTGCCAGTAGTATAGACAGCCAGAGCTCCTACGAGCAGTACTTC.

This chain links TRBV2 with TRBJ1-5; D is undetermined. The CDR3 totals 12 residues. The V and J ends lost 8 bases and 2 bases respectively, with 7 bases between them. CDR1 is SNHLY and CDR2 is FYNNEI in the germline V gene. Here the CDR3 DNA reads TGTGCCAGCGAGGATGGCAATCAGCCCCAGCATTTT. Protein product: CASEDGNQPQHF.

The rearrangement joins TRBV27 to TRBJ2-1, with D possibly being TRBD2 (6 bases). The CDR3 has 14 residues. CDR1 is MNHEY, CDR2 SMNVEV, per germline (reference sequence). Trimming pared 8 bases from V and 1 base from J, leaving 12 bases between. This chain's CDR3 is CASVGAGSYNEQFF. In DNA, the CDR3 is TGTGCCAGCGTTGGGGCGGGGTCCTACAATGAGCAGTTCTTC.

This clone was detected only a few times. The V gene is TRBV27, the J gene TRBJ1-5; D is unresolved. This CDR3 spans 13 amino acids. The germline V gene encodes CDR1 MNHEY and CDR2 SMNVEV (reference sequence). V shed 2 bases and J shed 7 bases, with 9 bases lying between them. The CDR3 DNA follows: TGTGCCAGCAGTTTAGCCTGGGAGCAGCCCCAGCATTTT. It specifies CASSLAWEQPQHF.

This clone was detected once. The genes are TRBV19 and TRBJ2-2; the match to TRBD1 covers 10 bases. V lost 5 bases to trimming and J lost 6 bases; unmatched junction nucleotides: 6. Germline V CDR1 and CDR2: LNHDA, SQIVND (reference sequence). The CDR3 runs to 15 residues. Here the CDR3 reads CASSPGQGWAGELFF. The DNA of the CDR3 is TGTGCCAGTAGTCCGGGACAGGGGTGGGCCGGGGAGCTGTTTTTT.

This chain links TRBV28 with TRBJ2-3, with unresolved D. The V gene's germline CDR1 is MDHEN and CDR2 SYDVKM. The V end lost 5 bases, the J end lost 2 bases, and 20 bases lay between the germline ends. The CDR3 runs 17 residues. For the CDR3, the DNA is TGTGCCAGCAGTCCCCAAGTCCTACGGGTGACCACAGATACGCAGTATTTT. This codes for CASSPQVLRVTTDTQYF.

The J gene is TRBJ1-2, the V gene TRBV27; D remains ambiguous. The germline CDR1 and CDR2 sequences are MNHEY and SMNVEV (reference sequence). This CDR3 is built from 14 residues. Deletions cut 0 bases from V and 4 bases from J, with 9 bases between. The CDR3 protein is CASSLSPRSYGYTF. The CDR3 bases are TGTGCCAGCAGTTTATCTCCCAGGTCCTATGGCTACACCTTC.

The V gene is TRBV6-5, the J gene TRBJ2-7; the D gene is possibly TRBD2 (6 bases). Deletions cut 10 bases from V and 1 base from J, with 20 bases between. This CDR3 has 15 residues. Germline V gene lookup returns CDR1 MNHEY and CDR2 SVGAGI. In DNA, the CDR3 is TGTGCCACTAGCCCAGTGTGGGACTCGTCCTACGAGCAGTACTTC. Translated, it gives CATSPVWDSSYEQYF.

The rearrangement links TRBV19 to TRBJ2-5; TRBD1 matches at 8 bases. Germline CDR1 and CDR2: LNHDA and SQIVND (reference sequence). V was pared by 10 bases and J by 1 base, with 11 bases of the junction left unmatched. There are 15 residues in the CDR3. CDR3 protein: CATSRDRQFQETQYF. Here the CDR3 DNA reads TGTGCCACCTCACGGGACAGGCAATTCCAAGAGACCCAGTACTTC. Drawing the rest from reference TRBV19 and TRBJ2-5, the complete variable domain is DGGITQSPKYLFRKEGQNVTLSCEQNLNHDAMYWYRQDPGQGLRLIYYSQIVNDFQKGDIAEGYSVSREKKESFPLTVTSAQKNPTAFYLCATSRDRQFQETQYFGPGTRLLVL.

The sample holds one count of this clone. This chain joins TRBV4-2 and TRBJ2-1; TRBD2 matches at 10 bases. This CDR3 region has 15 residues. Germline values: CDR1 LGHNA, CDR2 YNFKEQ. V dropped 2 bases and J dropped 9; count of bases not matched to a gene: 7. The CDR3 loop is CASSQRLAGVGEQFF. CDR3 DNA: TGTGCCAGCAGCCAAAGGCTAGCGGGAGTGGGTGAGCAGTTCTTC.

This sequence joins TRBV10-3 and TRBJ1-1, with 9 bases that match TRBD1. Trimming at V came to 6 bases and at J to 6 bases, leaving 5 bases not matched to a gene. The CDR3 runs to 13 residues. CDR1 ENHRY and CDR2 SYGVKD come from the germline V gene. The CDR3 coding sequence is TGTGCCATCAGGGGACAGGGCGGGCCTGAAGCTTTCTTT. It yields the protein CAIRGQGGPEAFF.

On this clone: The junction differs from germline at one of its ends, possibly a read error. The chain is built from TRBV2 and TRBJ2-1, with TRBD2 matching 14 bases. CDR1 and CDR2 (germline): SNHLY, FYNNEI. The CDR3 is 13 residues long. CDR3 nucleotides: TGTGCCAGCAGTACCGGGACTAGCGGGAGTCAACTCTTC. Protein product: CASSTGTSGSQLF.